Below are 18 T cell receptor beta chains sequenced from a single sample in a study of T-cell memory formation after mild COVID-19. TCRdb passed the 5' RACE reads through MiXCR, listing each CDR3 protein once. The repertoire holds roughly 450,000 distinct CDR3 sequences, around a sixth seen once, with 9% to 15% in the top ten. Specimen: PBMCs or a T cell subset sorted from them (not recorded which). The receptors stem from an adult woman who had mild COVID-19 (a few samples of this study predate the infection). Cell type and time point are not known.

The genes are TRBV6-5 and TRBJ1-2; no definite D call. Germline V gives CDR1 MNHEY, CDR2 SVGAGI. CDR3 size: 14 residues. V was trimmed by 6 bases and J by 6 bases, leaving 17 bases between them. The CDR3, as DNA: TGTGCCAGCAGCCCGACTTGGGGAAAGGATGGCTACACCTTC. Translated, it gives CASSPTWGKDGYTF.

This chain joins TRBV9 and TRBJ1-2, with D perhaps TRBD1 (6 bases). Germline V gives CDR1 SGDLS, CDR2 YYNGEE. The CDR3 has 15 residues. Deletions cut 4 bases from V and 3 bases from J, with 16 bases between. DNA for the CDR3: TGTGCCAGCAGCTTTGGCAGGGGTTCCTACTATGGCTACACCTTC. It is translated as CASSFGRGSYYGYTF. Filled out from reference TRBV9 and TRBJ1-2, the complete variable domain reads DSGVTQTPKHLITATGQRVTLRCSPRSGDLSVYWYQQSLDQGLQFLIQYYNGEERAKGNILERFSAQQFPDLHSELNLSSLELGDSALYFCASSFGRGSYYGYTFGSGTRLTVV.

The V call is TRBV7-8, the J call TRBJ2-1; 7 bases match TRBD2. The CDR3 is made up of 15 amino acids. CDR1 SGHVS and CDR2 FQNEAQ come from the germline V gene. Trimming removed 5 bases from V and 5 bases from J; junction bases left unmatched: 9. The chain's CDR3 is CASSPYSGGNNEQFF. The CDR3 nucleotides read TGTGCCAGCAGCCCCTACTCGGGGGGAAACAATGAGCAGTTCTTC.

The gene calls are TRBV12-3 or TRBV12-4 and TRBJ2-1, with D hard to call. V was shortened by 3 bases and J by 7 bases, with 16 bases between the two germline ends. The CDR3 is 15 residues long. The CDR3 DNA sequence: TGTGCCAGCAGTTTGAGGCCAAGGGTGGGGAATGAGCAGTTCTTC. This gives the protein CASSLRPRVGNEQFF.

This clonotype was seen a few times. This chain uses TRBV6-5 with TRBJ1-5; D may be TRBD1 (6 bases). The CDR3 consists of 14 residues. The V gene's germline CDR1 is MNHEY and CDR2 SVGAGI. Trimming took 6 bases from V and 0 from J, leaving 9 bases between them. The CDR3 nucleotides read TGTGCCAGCAGGATGGACAGTAGCAATCAGCCCCAGCATTTT. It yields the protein CASRMDSSNQPQHF.

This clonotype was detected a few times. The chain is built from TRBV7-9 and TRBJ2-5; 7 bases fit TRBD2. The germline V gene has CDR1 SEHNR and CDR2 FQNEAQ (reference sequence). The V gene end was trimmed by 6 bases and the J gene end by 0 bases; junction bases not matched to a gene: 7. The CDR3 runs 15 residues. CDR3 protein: CASSPRLAHQETQYF. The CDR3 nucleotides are TGTGCCAGCAGTCCTCGACTAGCCCACCAAGAGACCCAGTACTTC.

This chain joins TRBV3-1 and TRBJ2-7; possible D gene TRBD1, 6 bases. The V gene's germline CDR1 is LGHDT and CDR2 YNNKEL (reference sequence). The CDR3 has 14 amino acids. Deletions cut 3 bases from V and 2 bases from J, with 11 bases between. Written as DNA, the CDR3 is TGTGCCAGCAGCCACGACAGGCGGACCTACGAGCAGTACTTC. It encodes CASSHDRRTYEQYF.

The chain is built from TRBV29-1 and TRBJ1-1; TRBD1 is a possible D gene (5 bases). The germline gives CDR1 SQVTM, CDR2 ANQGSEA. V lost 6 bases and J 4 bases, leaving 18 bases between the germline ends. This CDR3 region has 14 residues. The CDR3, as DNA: TGCAGCGTCCTTCGGGCGGGGCGAGGCACTGAAGCTTTCTTT. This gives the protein CSVLRAGRGTEAFF.

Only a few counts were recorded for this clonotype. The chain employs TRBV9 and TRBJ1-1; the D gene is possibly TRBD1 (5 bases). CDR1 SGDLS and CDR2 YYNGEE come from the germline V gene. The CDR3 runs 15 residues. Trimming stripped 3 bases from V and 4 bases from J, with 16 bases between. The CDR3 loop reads CASSGGRLSSTEAFF. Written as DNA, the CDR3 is TGTGCCAGCAGCGGGGGCAGGTTGTCCTCCACTGAAGCTTTCTTT. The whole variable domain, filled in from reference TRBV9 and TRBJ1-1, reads DSGVTQTPKHLITATGQRVTLRCSPRSGDLSVYWYQQSLDQGLQFLIQYYNGEERAKGNILERFSAQQFPDLHSELNLSSLELGDSALYFCASSGGRLSSTEAFFGQGTRLTVV.

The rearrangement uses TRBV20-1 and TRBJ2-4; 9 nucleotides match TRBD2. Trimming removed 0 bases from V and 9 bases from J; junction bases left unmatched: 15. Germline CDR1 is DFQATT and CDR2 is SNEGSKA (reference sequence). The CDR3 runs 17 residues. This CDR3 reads CSARDSFHSGSGGIQYF. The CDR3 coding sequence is TGCAGTGCTAGAGATAGTTTCCATAGCGGGAGCGGGGGCATTCAGTACTTC.

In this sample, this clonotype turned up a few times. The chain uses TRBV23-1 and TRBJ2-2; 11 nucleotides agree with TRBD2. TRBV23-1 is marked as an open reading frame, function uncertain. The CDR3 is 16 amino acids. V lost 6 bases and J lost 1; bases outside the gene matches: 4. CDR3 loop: CASRRTSGGNTGELFF. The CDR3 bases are TGCGCCAGCAGGCGCACTAGCGGGGGGAACACCGGGGAGCTGTTTTTT.

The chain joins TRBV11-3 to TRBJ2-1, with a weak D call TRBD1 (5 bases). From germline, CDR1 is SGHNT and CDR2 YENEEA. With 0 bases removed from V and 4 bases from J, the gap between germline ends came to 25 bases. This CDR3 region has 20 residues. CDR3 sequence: CASSLDRYYDLRTTYNEQFF. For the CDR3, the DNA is TGTGCCAGCAGCTTAGATCGTTACTACGATCTAAGGACAACATACAATGAGCAGTTCTTC.

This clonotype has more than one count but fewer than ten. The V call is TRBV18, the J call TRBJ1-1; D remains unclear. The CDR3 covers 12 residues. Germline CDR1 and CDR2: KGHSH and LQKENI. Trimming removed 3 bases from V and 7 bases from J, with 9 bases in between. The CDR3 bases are TGTGCCAGCTCACCGAGGGAGGGTGAAGCTTTCTTT. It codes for CASSPREGEAFF.

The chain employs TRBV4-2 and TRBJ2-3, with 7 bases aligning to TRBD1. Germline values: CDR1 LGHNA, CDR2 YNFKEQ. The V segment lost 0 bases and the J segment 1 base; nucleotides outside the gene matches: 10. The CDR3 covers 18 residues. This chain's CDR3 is CASSQELMRGGGTDTQYF. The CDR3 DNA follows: TGTGCCAGCAGCCAAGAATTAATGAGAGGGGGCGGCACAGATACGCAGTATTTT.

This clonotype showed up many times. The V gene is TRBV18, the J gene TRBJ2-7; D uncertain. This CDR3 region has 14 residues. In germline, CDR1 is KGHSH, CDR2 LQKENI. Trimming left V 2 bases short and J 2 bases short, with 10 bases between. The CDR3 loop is CASSPTATTYEQYF. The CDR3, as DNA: TGTGCCAGCTCACCAACTGCAACTACCTACGAGCAGTACTTC. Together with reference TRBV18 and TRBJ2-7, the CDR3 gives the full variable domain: NAGVMQNPRHLVRRRGQEARLRCSPMKGHSHVYWYRQLPEEGLKFMVYLQKENIIDESGMPKERFSAEFPKEGPSILRIQQVVRGDSAAYFCASSPTATTYEQYFGPGTRLTVT.

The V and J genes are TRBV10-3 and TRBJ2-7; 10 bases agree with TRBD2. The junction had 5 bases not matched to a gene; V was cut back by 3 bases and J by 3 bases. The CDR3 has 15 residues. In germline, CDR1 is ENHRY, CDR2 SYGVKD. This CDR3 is CAISDLAGVSYEQYF. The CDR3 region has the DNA TGTGCCATCAGTGACCTAGCGGGAGTGAGCTACGAGCAGTACTTC.

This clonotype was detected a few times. CDR3 region: CSARLRGETQYF. The DNA for the CDR3 is TGCAGTGCTAGATTGCGGGGGGAGACCCAGTACTTC. The V and J genes are TRBV20-1 and TRBJ2-5, with 7 bases fitting TRBD2. Germline V lookup: CDR1 DFQATT, CDR2 SNEGSKA (reference sequence). The V gene end was trimmed by 2 bases and the J gene end by 5 bases; junction bases not matched to a gene: 2. The length of the CDR3 is 12 residues.

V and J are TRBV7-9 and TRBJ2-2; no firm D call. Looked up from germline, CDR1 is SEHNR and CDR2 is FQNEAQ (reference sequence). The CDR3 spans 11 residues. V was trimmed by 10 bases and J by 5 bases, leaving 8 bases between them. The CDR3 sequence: CATPETGELFF. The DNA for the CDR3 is TGTGCCACCCCGGAGACCGGGGAGCTGTTTTTT.